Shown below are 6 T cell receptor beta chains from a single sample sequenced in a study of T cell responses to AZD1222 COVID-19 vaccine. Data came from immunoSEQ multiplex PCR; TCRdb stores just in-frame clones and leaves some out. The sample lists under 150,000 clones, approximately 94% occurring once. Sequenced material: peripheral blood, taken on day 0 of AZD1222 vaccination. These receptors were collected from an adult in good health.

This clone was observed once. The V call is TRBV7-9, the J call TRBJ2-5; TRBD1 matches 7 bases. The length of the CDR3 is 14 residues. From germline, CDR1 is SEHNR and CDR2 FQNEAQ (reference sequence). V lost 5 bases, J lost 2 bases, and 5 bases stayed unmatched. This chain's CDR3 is CASSPRDSQETQYF. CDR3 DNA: TGTGCCAGCAGCCCCCGGGACAGTCAAGAGACCCAGTACTTC. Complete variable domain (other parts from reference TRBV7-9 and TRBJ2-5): DTGVSQNPRHKITKRGQNVTFRCDPISEHNRLYWYRQTLGQGPEFLTYFQNEAQLEKSRLLSDRFSAERPKGSFSTLEIQRTEQGDSAMYLCASSPRDSQETQYFGPGTRLLVL.

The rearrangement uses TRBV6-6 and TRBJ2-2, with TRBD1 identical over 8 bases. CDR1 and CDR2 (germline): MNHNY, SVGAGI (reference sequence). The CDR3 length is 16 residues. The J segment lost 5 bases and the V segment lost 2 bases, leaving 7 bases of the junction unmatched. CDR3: CASSYQGAGRTGELFF. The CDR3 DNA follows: TGTGCCAGCAGTTACCAGGGGGCAGGGCGTACCGGGGAGCTGTTTTTT.

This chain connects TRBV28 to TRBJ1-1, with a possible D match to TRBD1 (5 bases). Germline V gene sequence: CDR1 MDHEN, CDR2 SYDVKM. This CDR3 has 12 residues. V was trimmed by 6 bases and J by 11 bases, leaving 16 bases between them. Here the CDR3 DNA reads TGTGCCAGCAGGGCCCCGGACCGGGGGGCTTTCTTT. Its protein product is CASRAPDRGAFF.

Written as DNA, the CDR3 is TGTGCCAGCAGTGTAGGGCCCTCTAACTATGGCTACACCTTC. Translation: CASSVGPSNYGYTF. The rearrangement links TRBV7-2 to TRBJ1-2; D not resolved. V gave up 6 bases and J gave up 0 bases, with 11 bases separating them. CDR3 size: 14 residues. Germline values: CDR1 SGHTA, CDR2 FQGNSA.

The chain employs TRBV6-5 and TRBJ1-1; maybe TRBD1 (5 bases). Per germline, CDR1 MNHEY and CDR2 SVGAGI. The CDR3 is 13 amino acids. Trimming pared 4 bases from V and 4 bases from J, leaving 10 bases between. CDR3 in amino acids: CASSFQGGTEAFF. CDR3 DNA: TGTGCCAGCAGTTTCCAGGGTGGCACTGAAGCTTTCTTT.

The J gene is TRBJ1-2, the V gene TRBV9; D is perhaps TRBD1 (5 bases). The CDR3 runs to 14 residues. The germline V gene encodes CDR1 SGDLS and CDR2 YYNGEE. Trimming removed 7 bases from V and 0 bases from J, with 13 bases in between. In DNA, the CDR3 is TGTGCCAGCCGGGCACAGGATACTAACTATGGCTACACCTTC. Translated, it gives CASRAQDTNYGYTF. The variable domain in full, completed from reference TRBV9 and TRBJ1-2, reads DSGVTQTPKHLITATGQRVTLRCSPRSGDLSVYWYQQSLDQGLQFLIQYYNGEERAKGNILERFSAQQFPDLHSELNLSSLELGDSALYFCASRAQDTNYGYTFGSGTRLTVV.